These T cell receptor beta chains were read from a single sample in a study of Graves' ophthalmopathy and Graves' hyperthyroidism. TCRdb ran MiXCR on the multiplex PCR reads and lists one entry per CDR3 protein. The repertoire holds about 620,000 distinct CDR3 sequences, 22% seen once, with around 6.5% in the top ten. The specimen was peripheral blood. These receptor sequences come from a woman younger than 30 with stable Graves' hyperthyroidism. Some clones in this sample may be carry-over from other donors' samples. Both conserved end residues are part of each CDR3. The D gene is left open where the match is weak. The listing skips clone size in some rows; elsewhere it reads once, few, many or a size class.

clone_size j_call v_call d_call cdr3_aa cdr3_nt
few TRBJ1-1 TRBV6-1 TRBD1 CASSPWTGADTEAFF TGTGCCAGCAGCCCTTGGACAGGGGCGGACACTGAAGCTTTCTTT
many TRBJ2-5 TRBV7-9 TRBD1 CASSLGGGMETQYF TGTGCCAGCAGCTTAGGAGGGGGCATGGAGACCCAGTACTTC
. TRBJ1-5 TRBV6-1 TRBD1 CASSRRTGNMPQHF TGTGCCAGCAGTCGACGGACAGGGAATATGCCCCAGCATTTT
. TRBJ2-2 TRBV29-1 . CSVASMGTGELFF TGCAGCGTTGCGAGTATGGGGACCGGGGAGCTGTTTTTT
. TRBJ1-6 TRBV9 TRBD1 CASSVGQGAVNSPLHF TGTGCCAGCAGCGTAGGGCAGGGGGCCGTTAATTCACCCCTCCACTTT
many TRBJ2-6 TRBV28 TRBD1 CASRLWGQESSGANVLTF TGTGCCAGCAGGCTATGGGGACAGGAGAGCTCTGGGGCCAACGTCCTGACTTTC
once TRBJ1-5 TRBV6-1 . CASSEIDQGSQPQHF TGTGCCAGCAGTGAAATCGACCAGGGGTCTCAGCCCCAGCATTTT
many TRBJ1-1 TRBV6-1 . CASREKGGTEAFF TGTGCCAGCAGAGAAAAGGGGGGTACTGAAGCTTTCTTT
many TRBJ2-2 TRBV4-2 . CASSQGRVSGNTGELFF TGTGCCAGCAGCCAAGGGCGGGTTAGCGGGAACACCGGGGAGCTGTTTTTT
. TRBJ2-7 TRBV6-1 TRBD1 CASSRDRGFHEQYF TGTGCCAGCAGTCGGGACAGGGGATTCCACGAGCAGTACTTC
many TRBJ1-2 TRBV7-9 TRBD1 CASSLVDREYGYTF TGTGCCAGCAGCTTAGTCGACAGGGAGTATGGCTACACCTTC
many TRBJ2-7 TRBV12-3/TRBV12-4 TRBD1 CASSLTGGREQYF TGTGCCAGCAGTTTAACAGGGGGCCGCGAGCAGTACTTC
many TRBJ2-7 TRBV6-1 . CASLRVRDGYEQYF TGTGCCAGCTTAAGGGTCCGGGACGGCTACGAGCAGTACTTC
many TRBJ2-7 TRBV9 TRBD2 CASSVSGLAGERLQYF TGTGCCAGCAGCGTTTCGGGACTAGCGGGAGAAAGACTGCAGTACTTC
many TRBJ1-3 TRBV27 . CASRPSGGNTIYF TGTGCCAGCAGACCGTCAGGAGGAAACACCATATATTTT
many TRBJ1-5 TRBV5-1 . CASSLGPLEPQHF TGCGCCAGCAGCTTGGGGCCACTGGAGCCCCAGCATTTT
. TRBJ2-5 TRBV10-3 . CAISEIGTPGQETQYF TGTGCCATCAGTGAGATCGGGACCCCCGGGCAAGAGACCCAGTACTTC
many TRBJ1-1 TRBV6-5 TRBD1 CASSWDSNTEAFF TGTGCCAGCAGTTGGGACAGTAACACTGAAGCTTTCTTT
. TRBJ1-5 TRBV2 TRBD1 CATGRTGGQQPQHF TGTGCCACCGGCCGCACAGGGGGGCAACAGCCCCAGCATTTT
. TRBJ2-3 TRBV6-5 . CASSYSNRRTDTQYF TGTGCCAGCAGTTACTCGAATCGTCGCACAGATACGCAGTATTTT
many TRBJ1-2 TRBV2 . CASSLGTGASGYTF TGTGCCAGCAGCCTGGGGACGGGGGCCTCAGGCTACACCTTC
many TRBJ1-5 TRBV2 TRBD1 CASSLTGRSQPQHF TGTGCCAGCAGTCTGACAGGGCGCAGTCAGCCCCAGCATTTT
. TRBJ2-5 TRBV4-1 . CASSQAYQETQYF TGCGCCAGCAGCCAAGCCTACCAAGAGACCCAGTACTTC
few TRBJ1-1 TRBV27 TRBD1 CASSYMTGMNTEAFF TGTGCCAGCAGTTATATGACAGGGATGAACACTGAAGCTTTCTTT
. TRBJ1-5 TRBV28 . CATQLGGYSNQPQHF TGTGCCACACAATTAGGAGGATATAGCAATCAGCCCCAGCATTTT
many TRBJ2-7 TRBV5-5 . CASSLHGGGTYEQYF TGTGCCAGCAGCTTGCACGGGGGAGGTACCTACGAGCAGTACTTC
. TRBJ1-6 TRBV20-1 TRBD1 CGETGGARNSPLHF TGCGGGGAGACAGGGGGGGCTCGAAATTCACCCCTCCACTTT
medium-sized TRBJ1-5 TRBV28 . CSGRGAPNQPQHF TGTTCCGGAAGAGGGGCCCCCAATCAGCCCCAGCATTTT
many TRBJ2-7 TRBV19 . CASSISGGTYEQYF TGTGCCAGTAGTATTTCGGGTGGTACCTACGAGCAGTACTTC
. TRBJ1-1 TRBV6-5 TRBD1 CASSYPRQGLETEAFF TGTGCCAGCAGTTATCCTAGACAGGGACTGGAAACTGAAGCTTTCTTT
. TRBJ1-5 TRBV19 . CASSMEGLQPQHF TGTGCCAGTAGTATGGAGGGTTTGCAGCCCCAGCATTTT
. TRBJ1-2 TRBV4-2 TRBD1 CASSLVSRGDGYTF TGTGCCAGCAGCCTAGTTTCCAGGGGGGATGGCTACACCTTC
few TRBJ1-2 TRBV27 . CASSLGQEYSYTF TGTGCCAGCAGTTTAGGGCAGGAATACAGCTACACCTTC
few TRBJ2-7 TRBV6-5 . CASSSGSRYEQYF TGTGCCAGCAGTTCGGGATCCCGCTACGAGCAGTACTTC
. TRBJ1-5 TRBV12-3/TRBV12-4 . CASSYVGVDQPQHF TGTGCCAGCAGTTATGTGGGGGTTGATCAGCCCCAGCATTTT
few TRBJ2-2 TRBV4-2 TRBD2 CASSHAPSGSNTGELFF TGTGCCAGCAGCCATGCTCCCAGCGGGAGTAACACCGGGGAGCTGTTTTTT
few TRBJ2-6 TRBV6-1 . CASSDESSGANVLTF TGTGCCAGCAGTGATGAGAGCTCTGGGGCCAACGTCCTGACTTTC
many TRBJ2-2 TRBV6-2/TRBV6-3 . CASSQTLGELFF TGTGCCAGCAGTCAGACACTCGGGGAGCTGTTTTTT
many TRBJ1-1 TRBV15 . CATSSHPGARTEAFF TGTGCCACCAGCAGCCACCCAGGGGCGAGGACTGAAGCTTTCTTT
. TRBJ2-4 TRBV4-2 . CASSQAGSPQGGNIQYF TGTGCCAGCAGCCAAGCAGGGAGTCCACAGGGGGGGAACATTCAGTACTTC
few TRBJ2-7 TRBV6-2/TRBV6-3 TRBD1 CASSYLPGQGSSYEQYF TGTGCCAGCAGTTACCTTCCGGGACAGGGGTCCTCCTACGAGCAGTACTTC
many TRBJ2-5 TRBV18 . CASSPPPLTGQETQYF TGTGCCAGCTCACCACCTCCCCTGACTGGCCAAGAGACCCAGTACTTC
many TRBJ1-1 TRBV20-1 TRBD1 CSAPLGTANTEAFF TGCAGTGCTCCCCTTGGGACAGCGAACACTGAAGCTTTCTTT
few TRBJ2-2 TRBV5-8 . CASSSEDRNTGELFF TGTGCCAGCAGCTCGGAGGACAGGAACACCGGGGAGCTGTTTTTT
many TRBJ1-3 TRBV20-1 . CSARDIGGNTIYF TGCAGTGCTAGAGATATAGGGGGAAACACCATATATTTT
once TRBJ2-5 TRBV6-1 . CASSENTADGETQYF TGTGCCAGCAGTGAAAACACAGCGGATGGAGAGACCCAGTACTTC
. TRBJ2-2 TRBV11-2 . CASSPWTANTGELFF TGTGCCAGCAGCCCCTGGACAGCGAACACCGGGGAGCTGTTTTTT
. TRBJ2-5 TRBV7-9 TRBD1 CASSPPGTGGSETQYF TGTGCCAGCAGCCCCCCCGGGACAGGGGGATCGGAGACCCAGTACTTC
few TRBJ1-4 TRBV6-1 TRBD1 CASSAGGGNEKLFF TGTGCCAGCAGTGCAGGGGGCGGGAATGAAAAACTGTTTTTT
few TRBJ2-5 TRBV12-3/TRBV12-4 TRBD1 CASSASGTGGWETQYF TGTGCCAGCAGTGCATCCGGGACAGGTGGCTGGGAGACCCAGTACTTC
. TRBJ2-7 TRBV6-1 TRBD1 CASSEEGQGSYEQYF TGTGCCAGCAGTGAAGAGGGACAGGGATCCTACGAGCAGTACTTC
. TRBJ1-1 TRBV18 . CASSPLSGYTEAFF TGTGCCAGCTCACCACTGTCGGGGTACACTGAAGCTTTCTTT